The 8 T cell receptor beta chains below were found in one sample sequenced in a study of T cell responses to AZD1222 COVID-19 vaccine. Libraries were prepared by immunoSEQ multiplex PCR; TCRdb keeps only in-frame clonotypes and omits some of them. The sample consists of some 110,000 clones, roughly 88% of them appearing once. The starting material was peripheral blood, obtained on day 0 of AZD1222 vaccination. The origin of the receptors is an adult in good health.

This clone was seen a few times. The V call is TRBV6-6, the J call TRBJ1-2, with no clear D. With 5 bases removed from V and 4 bases from J, the gap between germline ends came to 17 bases. The CDR3 sequence is 15 residues long. Per the germline V gene, CDR1 is MNHNY and CDR2 is SVGAGI (reference sequence). This CDR3 reads CASSPLGLAGYGYTF. The CDR3 region has the DNA TGTGCCAGCAGTCCCTTGGGGTTGGCTGGCTATGGCTACACCTTC.

The chain carries TRBV30 and TRBJ1-5, with TRBD1 identical over 12 bases. The CDR3 spans 16 residues. The J segment lost 5 bases and the V segment lost 3 bases, leaving 8 bases of the junction unmatched. Germline-derived CDR1 and CDR2 are GTSNPN and SVGIG (reference sequence). CDR3 loop: CAWRKGTGGEDQPQHF. CDR3 sequence (DNA): TGTGCCTGGAGAAAAGGGACAGGGGGCGAGGATCAGCCCCAGCATTTT.

The genes are TRBV7-6 and TRBJ1-3; D may be TRBD1 (6 bases). The germline gives CDR1 SGHVS, CDR2 FNYEAQ. The length of the CDR3 is 17 residues. The V end was cut by 1 base, the J end by 3 bases, with 16 bases between. The CDR3 coding sequence is TGTGCCAGCAGCTTAGTGCTGACAGGTCGACTTGGAAACACCATATATTTT. As protein: CASSLVLTGRLGNTIYF.

Here the CDR3 reads CSVGWTGTGGNTIYF. The CDR3 region has the DNA TGCAGCGTGGGATGGACTGGGACAGGGGGAAACACCATATATTTT. The chain combines TRBV29-1 with TRBJ1-3, with 9 bases matching TRBD1. CDR3 length equals 15 residues. CDR1 is SQVTM, CDR2 ANQGSEA, per germline. V dropped 6 bases and J dropped 4; count of bases not matched to a gene: 10.

The chain links TRBV7-2 to TRBJ2-7; 8 bases line up with TRBD1. V lost 2 bases to trimming and J lost 9 bases; unmatched junction nucleotides: 3. Germline V gene sequence: CDR1 SGHTA, CDR2 FQGNSA. The CDR3 has 12 amino acids. CDR3 residues: CASSLLGQAQYF. CDR3 DNA: TGTGCCAGCAGCTTACTGGGACAGGCGCAGTACTTC.

The V and J genes are TRBV6-5 and TRBJ2-1; perhaps TRBD1 as D (6 bases). Germline V gene sequence: CDR1 MNHEY, CDR2 SVGAGI. This CDR3 has 14 residues. V shed 2 bases and J shed 8 bases, with 13 bases lying between them. CDR3 DNA sequence: TGTGCCAGCAGTTACGAGGTCAGGGGTGATGAGCAGTTCTTC. Residues: CASSYEVRGDEQFF.

The chain recombines TRBV7-2 with TRBJ1-1; maybe TRBD1 (5 bases). This CDR3 has 15 amino acids. Per germline, CDR1 SGHTA and CDR2 FQGNSA. Trimming removed 3 bases from V and 4 bases from J, with 15 bases in between. In DNA form, the CDR3 reads TGTGCCAGCAGCTTCTCAGGGATCCCAGCCACTGAAGCTTTCTTT. This translates into CASSFSGIPATEAFF.

This chain uses TRBV4-2 with TRBJ2-7; 10 bases are a match to TRBD2. V shed 6 bases and J 0 bases; nucleotides not matched to a gene: 8. The CDR3 contains 16 residues. Germline CDR1 reads LGHNA; CDR2 reads YNFKEQ. The CDR3 here is CASRQGLALSSYEQYF. CDR3 bases: TGTGCCAGCAGACAGGGACTAGCGCTGAGCTCCTACGAGCAGTACTTC.